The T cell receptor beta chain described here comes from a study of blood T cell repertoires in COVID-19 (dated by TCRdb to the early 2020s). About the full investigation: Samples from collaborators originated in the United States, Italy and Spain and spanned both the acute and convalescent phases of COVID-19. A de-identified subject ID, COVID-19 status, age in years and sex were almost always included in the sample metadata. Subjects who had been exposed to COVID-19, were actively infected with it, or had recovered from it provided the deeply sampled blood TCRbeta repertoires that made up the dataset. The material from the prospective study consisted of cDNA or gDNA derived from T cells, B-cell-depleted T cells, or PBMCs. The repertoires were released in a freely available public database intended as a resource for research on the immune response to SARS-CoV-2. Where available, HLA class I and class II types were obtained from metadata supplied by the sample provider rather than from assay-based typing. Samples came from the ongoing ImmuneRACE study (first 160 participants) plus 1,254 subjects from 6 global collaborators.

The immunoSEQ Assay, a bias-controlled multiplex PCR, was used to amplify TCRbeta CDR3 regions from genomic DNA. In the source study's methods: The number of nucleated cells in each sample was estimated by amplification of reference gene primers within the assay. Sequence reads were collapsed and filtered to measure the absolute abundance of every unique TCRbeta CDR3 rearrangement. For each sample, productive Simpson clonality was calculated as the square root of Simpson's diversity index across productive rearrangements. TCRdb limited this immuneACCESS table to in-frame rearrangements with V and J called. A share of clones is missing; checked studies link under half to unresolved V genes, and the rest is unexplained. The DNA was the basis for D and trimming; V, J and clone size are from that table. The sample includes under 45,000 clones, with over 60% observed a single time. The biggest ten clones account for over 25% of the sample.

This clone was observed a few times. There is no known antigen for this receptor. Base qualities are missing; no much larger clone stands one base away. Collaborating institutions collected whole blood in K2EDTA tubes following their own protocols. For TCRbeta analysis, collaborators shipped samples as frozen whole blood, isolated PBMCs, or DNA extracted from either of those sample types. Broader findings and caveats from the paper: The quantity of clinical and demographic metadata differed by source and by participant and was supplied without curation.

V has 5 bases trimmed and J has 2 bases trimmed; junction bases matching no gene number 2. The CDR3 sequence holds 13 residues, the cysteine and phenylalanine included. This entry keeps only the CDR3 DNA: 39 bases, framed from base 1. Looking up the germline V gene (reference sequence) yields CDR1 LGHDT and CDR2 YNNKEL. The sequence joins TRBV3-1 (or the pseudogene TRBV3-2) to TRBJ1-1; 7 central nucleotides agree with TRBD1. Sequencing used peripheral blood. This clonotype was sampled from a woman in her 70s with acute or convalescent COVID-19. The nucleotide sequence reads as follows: TGTGCCAGCAGCAAGGGGGCTAACACTGAAGCTTTCTTT. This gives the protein CASSKGANTEAFF.